A selection of T cell receptor beta chains follows, all from one sample in a study of regulatory T cells in long-lasting Graves disease. TCRdb reanalysed the multiplex PCR reads using MiXCR and keeps one entry per CDR3 protein. The sample has hundreds of thousands of distinct CDR3 sequences, under 20% seen once. The same sample was also used in a study of T cells in Graves' hyperthyroidism and ophthalmopathy.

This sample comprised peripheral blood mononuclear cells (PBMCs), obtained at new diagnosis, from a patient treated with antithyroid drugs. The receptors stem from a woman younger than 45 with Graves disease. The CDR3 runs from the conserved cysteine through the conserved F or W. D genes are given only for firm matches. Only part of the rows carry a size: once, few, many, or a class if the clone is expanded.

CDR3 protein: CASSWRGTGQILSGANVLTF; CDR3 DNA: TGTGCCAGCAGTTGGAGGGGGACAGGACAGATCCTTTCTGGGGCCAACGTCCTGACTTTC; D gene: TRBD1; clone size: -; J gene: TRBJ2-6; V gene: TRBV6-5
CDR3 protein: CASSYSIGTGPEKLFF; CDR3 DNA: TGTGCCAGCAGTTACTCGATTGGGACAGGACCTGAAAAACTGTTTTTT; D gene: TRBD1; clone size: many; J gene: TRBJ1-4; V gene: TRBV6-6
CDR3 protein: CASSLVFVDWGSSGNTIYF; CDR3 DNA: TGTGCCAGCAGCTTAGTCTTTGTCGATTGGGGGAGCTCTGGAAACACCATATATTTT; D gene: -; clone size: few; J gene: TRBJ1-3; V gene: TRBV7-9
CDR3 protein: CATQLFGEQYF; CDR3 DNA: TGTGCCACACAGCTTTTTGGCGAGCAGTACTTC; D gene: -; clone size: -; J gene: TRBJ2-7; V gene: TRBV27
CDR3 protein: CASRSLLAREQYF; CDR3 DNA: TGTGCCAGCAGATCACTACTAGCTCGCGAGCAGTACTTC; D gene: -; clone size: -; J gene: TRBJ2-7; V gene: TRBV2
CDR3 protein: CAWSRGGTGTGELFF; CDR3 DNA: TGTGCCTGGAGTCGAGGGGGGACGGGTACCGGGGAGCTGTTTTTT; D gene: -; clone size: -; J gene: TRBJ2-2; V gene: TRBV30
CDR3 protein: CASSSGSRPGELFF; CDR3 DNA: TGTGCCAGCAGTTCGGGGTCCCGGCCCGGGGAGCTGTTTTTT; D gene: -; clone size: -; J gene: TRBJ2-2; V gene: TRBV28
CDR3 protein: CASSLGSTGGYGYTF; CDR3 DNA: TGTGCCAGCAGTTTAGGGTCCACAGGGGGGTATGGCTACACCTTC; D gene: TRBD1; clone size: few; J gene: TRBJ1-2; V gene: TRBV28
CDR3 protein: CASSLEGRASIEQFF; CDR3 DNA: TGTGCCAGCAGTTTGGAGGGAAGGGCCAGCATTGAGCAGTTCTTC; D gene: -; clone size: many; J gene: TRBJ2-1; V gene: TRBV28
CDR3 protein: CASSWPGGGSAAYNEQFF; CDR3 DNA: TGTGCCAGCAGTTGGCCGGGCGGGGGTTCCGCCGCATACAATGAGCAGTTCTTC; D gene: TRBD2; clone size: many; J gene: TRBJ2-1; V gene: TRBV6-2/TRBV6-3
CDR3 protein: CASNPSANFYNEQFF; CDR3 DNA: TGTGCCAGCAACCCTAGCGCTAATTTTTACAATGAGCAGTTCTTC; D gene: -; clone size: many; J gene: TRBJ2-1; V gene: TRBV28
CDR3 protein: CSALGLGRGYNEQFF; CDR3 DNA: TGCAGTGCGCTTGGGCTGGGGCGAGGGTACAATGAGCAGTTCTTC; D gene: -; clone size: many; J gene: TRBJ2-1; V gene: TRBV20-1
CDR3 protein: CASSIGYSGANVLTF; CDR3 DNA: TGTGCCAGTAGTATAGGGTACTCTGGGGCCAACGTCCTGACTTTC; D gene: -; clone size: few; J gene: TRBJ2-6; V gene: TRBV19
CDR3 protein: CATSGLQGGGYEQYF; CDR3 DNA: TGTGCCACCAGTGGTCTTCAGGGTGGAGGCTACGAGCAGTACTTC; D gene: -; clone size: few; J gene: TRBJ2-7; V gene: TRBV24-1
CDR3 protein: CAIPGPGYEQYF; CDR3 DNA: TGTGCCATCCCGGGCCCAGGTTACGAGCAGTACTTC; D gene: -; clone size: -; J gene: TRBJ2-7; V gene: TRBV6-1
CDR3 protein: CASQQGPRLTYGYTF; CDR3 DNA: TGTGCCAGCCAACAAGGGCCTCGGCTTACTTATGGCTACACCTTC; D gene: -; clone size: -; J gene: TRBJ1-2; V gene: TRBV28
CDR3 protein: CASNRLSEGQPQHF; CDR3 DNA: TGTGCCAGCAATAGGTTGTCAGAGGGTCAGCCCCAGCATTTT; D gene: -; clone size: -; J gene: TRBJ1-5; V gene: TRBV2
CDR3 protein: CSAMPRADTEAFF; CDR3 DNA: TGCAGTGCTATGCCTCGGGCAGACACTGAAGCTTTCTTT; D gene: -; clone size: few; J gene: TRBJ1-1; V gene: TRBV20-1
CDR3 protein: CASTPGLESYNEQFF; CDR3 DNA: TGTGCCAGCACCCCGGGACTGGAAAGTTACAATGAGCAGTTCTTC; D gene: -; clone size: -; J gene: TRBJ2-1; V gene: TRBV27
CDR3 protein: CASTLRVTNEKLFF; CDR3 DNA: TGTGCCAGCACCCTAAGGGTAACTAATGAAAAACTGTTTTTT; D gene: -; clone size: few; J gene: TRBJ1-4; V gene: TRBV7-2